This T cell receptor (beta chain) came from a study of identifying expanded T cells in peripheral blood. As regards this clone: Its matching antigen is unknown.

Broader study findings: Over about two and four weeks, about 16.4 and 19 clones changed, versus around 1.3 between replicates. Clone count variance between roughly two-week samples rose with total template count.

Collection occurred without any documented infections or immune events in donors. The table came from immunoSEQ multiplex PCR; TCRdb's copy has only in-frame clones and leaves some out. The sample has about 84,000 clones, approximately 86% seen once. This CDR3 spans 14 amino acids. Looked up from germline, CDR1 is SGHTA and CDR2 is FQGNSA. Between the trimmed V and J ends, which lost 5 bases and 1 base, there was a span of 11 bases. Sequenced input: blood. The chain employs TRBV7-2 and TRBJ1-1, with D uncertain. The TCR comes from a person between 18 and 69 years old in good health. The chain's CDR3 is CASSAGRWNTEAFF. CDR3 DNA sequence: TGTGCCAGCAGCGCCGGTCGGTGGAACACTGAAGCTTTCTTT.